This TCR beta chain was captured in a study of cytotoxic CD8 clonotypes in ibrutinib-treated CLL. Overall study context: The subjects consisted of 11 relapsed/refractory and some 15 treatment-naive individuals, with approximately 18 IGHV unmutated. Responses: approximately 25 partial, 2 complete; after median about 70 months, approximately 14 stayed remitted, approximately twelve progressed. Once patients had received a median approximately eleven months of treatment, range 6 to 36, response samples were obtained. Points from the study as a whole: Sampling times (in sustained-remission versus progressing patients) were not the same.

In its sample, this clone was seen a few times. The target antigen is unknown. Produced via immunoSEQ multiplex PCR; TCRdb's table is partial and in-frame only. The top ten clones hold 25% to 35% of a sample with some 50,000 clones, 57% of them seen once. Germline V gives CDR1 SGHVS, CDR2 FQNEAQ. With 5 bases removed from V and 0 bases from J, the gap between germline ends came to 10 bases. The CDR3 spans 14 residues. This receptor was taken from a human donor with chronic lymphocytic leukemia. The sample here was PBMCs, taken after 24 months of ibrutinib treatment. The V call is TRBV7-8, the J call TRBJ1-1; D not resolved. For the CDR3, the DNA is TGTGCCAGCAGCCCAGGCGGCATGAACACTGAAGCTTTCTTT. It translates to CASSPGGMNTEAFF.